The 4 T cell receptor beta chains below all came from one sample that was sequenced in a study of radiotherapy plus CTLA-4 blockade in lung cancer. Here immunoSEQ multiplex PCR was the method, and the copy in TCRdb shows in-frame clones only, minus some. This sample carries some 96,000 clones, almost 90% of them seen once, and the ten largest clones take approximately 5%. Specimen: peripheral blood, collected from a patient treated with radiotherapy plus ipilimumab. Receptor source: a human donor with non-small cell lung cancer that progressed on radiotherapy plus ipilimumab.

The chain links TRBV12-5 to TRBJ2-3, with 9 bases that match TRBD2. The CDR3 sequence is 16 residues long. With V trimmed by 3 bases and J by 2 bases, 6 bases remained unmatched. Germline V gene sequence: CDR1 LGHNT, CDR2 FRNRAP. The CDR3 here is CASGFGLAGPTDTQYF. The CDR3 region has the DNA TGTGCTAGTGGTTTCGGGCTAGCGGGACCCACAGATACGCAGTATTTT.

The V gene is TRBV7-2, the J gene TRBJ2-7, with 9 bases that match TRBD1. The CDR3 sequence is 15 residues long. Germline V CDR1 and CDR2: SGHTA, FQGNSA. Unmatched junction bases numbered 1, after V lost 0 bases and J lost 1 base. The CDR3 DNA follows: TGTGCCAGCAGCTTAGCGGGGACAGGGTCCTACGAGCAGTACTTC. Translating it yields CASSLAGTGSYEQYF.

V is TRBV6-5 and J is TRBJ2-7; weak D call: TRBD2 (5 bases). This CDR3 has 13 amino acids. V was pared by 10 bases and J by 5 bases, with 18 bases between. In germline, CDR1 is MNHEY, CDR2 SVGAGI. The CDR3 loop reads CATKLAGGHEQYF. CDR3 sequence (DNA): TGTGCCACAAAGCTGGCGGGTGGCCACGAGCAGTACTTC.

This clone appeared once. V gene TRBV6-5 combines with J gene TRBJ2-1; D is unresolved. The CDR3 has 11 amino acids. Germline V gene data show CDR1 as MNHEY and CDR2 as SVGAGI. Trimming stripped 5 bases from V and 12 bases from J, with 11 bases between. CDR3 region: CASSDDWGQFF. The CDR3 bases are TGTGCCAGCAGTGACGACTGGGGGCAGTTCTTC.